The 31 T cell receptor beta chains presented below share a single source sample, sequenced in a study of blood T cell repertoires in COVID-19. Some clones are missing from TCRdb's copy, which holds only in-frame ones; the method was immunoSEQ multiplex PCR. The sample yields approximately 120,000 clones, 81% seen once. The material sequenced was peripheral blood. The source of these receptors is a man aged 25 to 40 with COVID-19, enrolled during active disease.

This sequence joins TRBV5-4 and TRBJ1-1; D is ambiguous. V was cut by 6 bases and J by 1 base, with 16 bases left in between. The CDR3 sequence is 15 residues long. Per the germline V gene, CDR1 is SGHNT and CDR2 is YYREEE (reference sequence). CDR3 bases: TGTGCCAGCACCATACTCAGCAGGCCGAACACTGAAGCTTTCTTT. This translates into CASTILSRPNTEAFF. Full variable domain (missing parts from reference TRBV5-4 and TRBJ1-1): ETGVTQSPTHLIKTRGQQVTLRCSSQSGHNTVSWYQQALGQGPQFIFQYYREEENGRGNFPPRFSGLQFPNYSSELNVNALELDDSALYLCASTILSRPNTEAFFGQGTRLTVV.

The genes are TRBV27 and TRBJ1-1, with D possibly matching TRBD1 (5 bases). In germline, CDR1 is MNHEY, CDR2 SMNVEV (reference sequence). The CDR3 runs 12 residues. Trimming stripped 2 bases from V and 12 bases from J, with 13 bases between. The CDR3 DNA follows: TGTGCCAGCAGTTTAGGCGTCGGGGGTCCTTTCTTT. Its translation: CASSLGVGGPFF.

V gene TRBV23-1 combines with J gene TRBJ1-4; 8 bases are shared with TRBD1. TRBV23-1 is placed among ORFs of uncertain function. The CDR3 has 18 amino acids. V lost 2 bases to trimming and J lost 0 bases; unmatched junction nucleotides: 8. The CDR3 loop is CASSQRQGSVATNEKLFF. In nucleotides, the CDR3 is TGCGCCAGCAGTCAAAGACAGGGGTCCGTTGCAACTAATGAAAAACTGTTTTTT.

The genes are TRBV4-1 and TRBJ2-1; 7 bases agree with TRBD2. Germline values: CDR1 MGHRA, CDR2 YSYEKL. The CDR3 contains 18 residues. Trimming at V came to 2 bases and at J to 5 bases, leaving 15 bases not matched to a gene. The CDR3 region is CASSQSILMGGVHNEQFF. CDR3 in DNA: TGCGCCAGCAGCCAATCAATCCTCATGGGGGGGGTCCACAATGAGCAGTTCTTC.

The V and J genes are TRBV5-4 and TRBJ2-1; unclear D gene. This CDR3 is 13 amino acids long. V lost 0 bases and J lost 8, with 9 bases in between. CDR1 and CDR2 from the germline V gene are SGHNT and YYREEE (reference sequence). CDR3 in DNA: TGTGCCAGCAGCTTGGGAGGAGCAGATGAGCAGTTCTTC. Translated: CASSLGGADEQFF.

The V and J genes are TRBV4-1 and TRBJ2-5, with TRBD2 matching 14 bases. The CDR3 length is 16 residues. The V gene end was trimmed by 4 bases and the J gene end by 2 bases; junction bases not matched to a gene: 3. CDR1 is MGHRA, CDR2 YSYEKL, per germline. CDR3 protein: CASSPGLAGDQETQYF. The DNA of the CDR3 is TGCGCCAGCAGCCCGGGACTAGCGGGAGATCAAGAGACCCAGTACTTC.

The CDR3 nucleotides read TGCGCCAGCAGCGACAGGGGGTACAATGAGCAGTTCTTC. Amino acids: CASSDRGYNEQFF. The chain has TRBV5-1 and TRBJ2-1, with TRBD1 matching over 9 bases. The CDR3 covers 13 residues. With 4 bases clipped from V and 4 bases from J, the junction kept 0 bases outside the gene matches. Germline-derived CDR1 and CDR2 are SGHRS and YFSETQ.

The chain couples TRBV5-5 to TRBJ1-1, with D maybe TRBD1 (6 bases). The germline V gene has CDR1 SGHKS and CDR2 YYEKEE (reference sequence). Trimming cost V 0 bases and J 10 bases, with 13 bases left between them. The CDR3 totals 13 residues. CDR3 sequence: CASSLERGAVAFF. In nucleotides, the CDR3 is TGTGCCAGCAGCTTGGAACGGGGGGCGGTAGCTTTCTTT.

The chain couples TRBV9 to TRBJ2-1, with no clear D. Deletions cut 4 bases from V and 4 bases from J, with 9 bases between. The CDR3 contains 13 residues. Looked up from germline, CDR1 is SGDLS and CDR2 is YYNGEE. CDR3 residues: CASSSQVYNEQFF. The CDR3 coding sequence is TGTGCCAGCAGCTCCCAGGTATACAATGAGCAGTTCTTC.

The chain is built from TRBV18 and TRBJ2-5; D is perhaps TRBD2 (6 bases). The CDR3 consists of 13 residues. The germline V and J ends were trimmed by 3 bases and 4 bases, with 9 bases remaining between them. The germline V gene encodes CDR1 KGHSH and CDR2 LQKENI. The CDR3 region is CASSPVRGETQYF. CDR3 nucleotides: TGTGCCAGCTCACCCGTGCGGGGAGAGACCCAGTACTTC.

The V call is TRBV27, the J call TRBJ2-7; TRBD2 matches 10 bases. With 6 bases clipped from V and 2 bases from J, the junction kept 1 base outside the gene matches. The CDR3 consists of 13 residues. Germline assignment: CDR1 MNHEY and CDR2 SMNVEV (reference sequence). Written as DNA, the CDR3 is TGTGCCAGCAGAACTAGCGGGGCCTACGAGCAGTACTTC. The encoded protein is CASRTSGAYEQYF.

The chain links TRBV19 to TRBJ2-3; no firm D call. The CDR3 length is 15 residues. Germline CDR1 reads LNHDA; CDR2 reads SQIVND (reference sequence). Trimming took off 3 bases at V and 2 bases at J, with 12 bases between the two ends. The CDR3 sequence is CASSIGGYFTDTQYF. CDR3 nucleotides: TGTGCCAGTAGTATCGGCGGATATTTCACAGATACGCAGTATTTT.

The chain uses TRBV19 and TRBJ2-1, with 9 positions matching TRBD2. After removal of 3 bases from V and 10 bases from J, the junction contained 4 bases not matched to a gene. The germline V gene has CDR1 LNHDA and CDR2 SQIVND (reference sequence). The CDR3 extends over 13 amino acids. CDR3 bases: TGTGCCAGTAGTATCACTAGCGGGCCCGAGCAGTTCTTC. It yields the protein CASSITSGPEQFF.

The J gene is TRBJ2-1, the V gene TRBV4-3; TRBD1 aligns across 8 bases. CDR3 length: 15 residues. Germline lookup yields CDR1 LGHNA and CDR2 YSLEER. Losses at the gene ends were 0 bases for V and 8 bases for J; bases not matched to a gene: 6. The CDR3 DNA reads TGCGCCAGCAGCCAAGATCGACAGGGGATGGATGAGCAGTTCTTC. The encoded protein is CASSQDRQGMDEQFF.

This clone is a singleton in its sample. This chain joins TRBV5-1 and TRBJ2-5; D is perhaps TRBD2 (6 bases). This CDR3 contains 14 residues. CDR1 and CDR2 (germline): SGHRS, YFSETQ. V lost 4 bases to trimming and J lost 3 bases, with 13 bases between them. CDR3: CASSIGTSKETQYF. The CDR3, as DNA: TGCGCCAGCAGCATCGGGACTTCGAAAGAGACCCAGTACTTC.

The rearrangement links TRBV9 to TRBJ2-2; perhaps TRBD1 as D (5 bases). Per the germline V gene, CDR1 is SGDLS and CDR2 is YYNGEE. The CDR3 totals 18 residues. Trimming left V 3 bases short and J 1 base short, with 19 bases between. The CDR3 coding sequence is TGTGCCAGCAGCGAGAGCCCCAATGGACATCAGAACACCGGGGAGCTGTTTTTT. It yields the protein CASSESPNGHQNTGELFF.

J is TRBJ1-2 and V is TRBV7-8; the match to TRBD1 covers 7 bases. Germline V gives CDR1 SGHVS, CDR2 FQNEAQ. The V gene end was trimmed by 8 bases and the J gene end by 0 bases; junction bases not matched to a gene: 15. The CDR3 length is 17 residues. The CDR3 bases are TGTGCCAGCGGACACTGGGACAGCCAGATTACTAACTATGGCTACACCTTC. Translation gives CASGHWDSQITNYGYTF.

The chain links TRBV28 to TRBJ2-2; D ambiguous. V was pared by 5 bases and J by 2 bases, with 3 bases between. This CDR3 spans 12 amino acids. From germline, CDR1 is MDHEN and CDR2 SYDVKM. CDR3 protein: CASSPNTGELFF. The CDR3 DNA is TGTGCCAGCAGTCCAAACACCGGGGAGCTGTTTTTT.

J is TRBJ1-6 and V is TRBV6-5; D possibly corresponds to TRBD1 (6 bases). CDR1 is MNHEY and CDR2 is SVGAGI in the germline V gene. The ends were cut back, 2 bases at V and 8 bases at J, with 13 bases in the middle. The CDR3 sequence is 15 residues long. Here the CDR3 reads CASSYPTGRDSPLHF. CDR3 in DNA: TGTGCCAGCAGTTACCCGACAGGTCGTGATTCACCCCTCCACTTT.

This sequence joins TRBV7-2 and TRBJ2-2, with 7 bases matching TRBD2. V trimming: 4 bases; J trimming: 1 base; junction bases outside the gene matches: 6. The V gene's germline CDR1 is SGHTA and CDR2 FQGNSA. The CDR3 is made up of 16 amino acids. The CDR3: CASSSLVAGNTGELFF. The CDR3 DNA follows: TGTGCCAGCAGCTCCTTGGTAGCGGGGAACACCGGGGAGCTGTTTTTT.

This clone has a single count. The chain combines TRBV3-1 (or the pseudogene TRBV3-2) with TRBJ1-1, with D perhaps matching TRBD1 (5 bases). CDR3 size: 14 residues. From germline, CDR1 is LGHDT and CDR2 YNNKEL (reference sequence). V lost 2 bases, J lost 7 bases, and 14 bases lay in between. The CDR3 nucleotides are TGTGCCAGCAGCCAAAACCCAGGGCAGAGTGAAGCTTTCTTT. Protein: CASSQNPGQSEAFF.

The chain combines TRBV10-3 with TRBJ1-1; D unclear. The CDR3 is 12 amino acids. CDR1 and CDR2 (germline): ENHRY, SYGVKD. V gave up 9 bases and J gave up 7 bases, with 15 bases separating them. The CDR3 DNA reads as TGTGCCATGTCCCGAGATGCCGATGAAGCTTTCTTT. It codes for CAMSRDADEAFF.

This clone was seen once. The chain carries TRBV11-2 and TRBJ1-1, with D uncertain. Deletions cut 5 bases from V and 4 bases from J, with 11 bases between. In germline, CDR1 is SGHAT, CDR2 FQNNGV. The CDR3 is 13 amino acids. The CDR3 coding sequence is TGTGCCAGCAGCCTCCAGGTGGCCACTGAAGCTTTCTTT. Translating it yields CASSLQVATEAFF.

This clone was detected a few times. V usage is TRBV5-4 and J usage is TRBJ2-3; D not resolved. Trimming removed 2 bases from V and 0 bases from J, with 4 bases in between. Germline V gene sequence: CDR1 SGHNT, CDR2 YYREEE (reference sequence). CDR3 length equals 13 residues. The CDR3 DNA follows: TGTGCCAGCAGCTTTTATAGCACAGATACGCAGTATTTT. It specifies CASSFYSTDTQYF. Complete variable domain (other parts from reference TRBV5-4 and TRBJ2-3): ETGVTQSPTHLIKTRGQQVTLRCSSQSGHNTVSWYQQALGQGPQFIFQYYREEENGRGNFPPRFSGLQFPNYSSELNVNALELDDSALYLCASSFYSTDTQYFGPGTRLTVL.

The chain combines TRBV11-3 with TRBJ2-7; 8 bases line up with TRBD2. Germline V CDR1 and CDR2: SGHNT, YENEEA. The J segment lost 6 bases and the V segment lost 4 bases, leaving 14 bases of the junction unmatched. The CDR3 has 16 residues. This CDR3 reads CASSSAGGPNLGEQYF. The CDR3 region has the DNA TGTGCCAGCAGCTCCGCGGGGGGCCCTAATCTGGGCGAGCAGTACTTC.

This clone has at least ten counts. The V call is TRBV11-1, the J call TRBJ1-2; D is undetermined. The CDR3 is 15 amino acids. Per the germline V gene, CDR1 is SGHAT and CDR2 is FQDESV (reference sequence). The V end lost 5 bases, the J end lost 5 bases, and 18 bases lay between the germline ends. CDR3 sequence (DNA): TGTGCCAGCAGCCCCATGTTACAGACGACGTATGGCTACACCTTC. It encodes CASSPMLQTTYGYTF.

J is TRBJ2-1 and V is TRBV29-1, with TRBD2 matching 9 bases. Germline values: CDR1 SQVTM, CDR2 ANQGSEA. The CDR3 is 15 residues long. Unmatched junction bases numbered 10, after V lost 6 bases and J lost 4 bases. The CDR3 spells CSVARLAERYNEQFF. DNA for the CDR3: TGCAGCGTGGCCCGACTAGCGGAACGATACAATGAGCAGTTCTTC.

J is TRBJ2-1 and V is TRBV30; weak D call: TRBD1 (6 bases). Trimming cost V 1 base and J 7 bases, with 8 bases left between them. Germline V gene sequence: CDR1 GTSNPN, CDR2 SVGIG (reference sequence). There are 12 residues in the CDR3. The CDR3 region has the DNA TGTGCCTGGAGTGAACAGGGAAATGAGCAGTTCTTC. Encoded protein: CAWSEQGNEQFF.

This rearrangement joins TRBV12-3 or TRBV12-4 to TRBJ1-2; no firm D call. The CDR3 contains 13 residues. V gave up 4 bases and J gave up 2 bases, with 8 bases separating them. The CDR3 DNA reads TGTGCCAGCAGTTACCCCGGGAACTATGGCTACACCTTC. It encodes CASSYPGNYGYTF.

About this clone itself: This CDR3 is also generated by other DNA sequences in the sample. The J gene is TRBJ1-1, the V gene TRBV19; D is perhaps TRBD1 (6 bases). This CDR3 is built from 14 residues. Germline CDR1 is LNHDA and CDR2 is SQIVND (reference sequence). V lost 5 bases and J 0 bases, leaving 10 bases between the germline ends. The CDR3 region has the DNA TGTGCCAGTAGTTTACAGGGTCTGAACACTGAAGCTTTCTTT. Protein sequence: CASSLQGLNTEAFF. Full variable domain (rest looked up from reference TRBV19 and TRBJ1-1): DGGITQSPKYLFRKEGQNVTLSCEQNLNHDAMYWYRQDPGQGLRLIYYSQIVNDFQKGDIAEGYSVSREKKESFPLTVTSAQKNPTAFYLCASSLQGLNTEAFFGQGTRLTVV.

This rearrangement joins TRBV6-5 to TRBJ1-1; no clear D gene. Germline V gene data show CDR1 as MNHEY and CDR2 as SVGAGI. Trimming cost V 8 bases and J 3 bases, with 13 bases left between them. The CDR3 is 13 residues long. The CDR3 region is CASRNPEDTEAFF. The CDR3, as DNA: TGTGCCAGCCGTAACCCGGAGGACACTGAAGCTTTCTTT.